Described below is a single T cell receptor beta chain sequence and its context. What antigen it recognizes has not been identified. Per-base qualities were not stored, and no clone one base away is much larger. Systemically healthy Caucasian individuals from Russia, approximately 39 in total and aged roughly 6 to 90 years, were included as donors. Each donor gave ten milliliters of peripheral blood, collected into EDTA-treated Vacutainer tubes. Ficoll-Paque density-gradient centrifugation was used to isolate PBMCs, with at least 6.5 million per sample. Total RNA was extracted from PBMCs with Trizol reagent, with at least 5 micrograms obtained per sample. Naive CD45RAhigh/CD27high T cell percentages were measured by flow cytometry on a PBMC aliquot from every donor. From cysteine to phenylalanine, the CDR3 is 17 amino acids long. The read is trimmed to its CDR3 DNA, 51 bases read in frame from base 1. In the germline V gene (reference sequence), CDR1 corresponds to MNHNY and CDR2 to SVGAGI. The germline ends are 18 bases apart after V is trimmed by 0 bases and J by 6 bases.

These data are taken from a study of blood T cells in healthy people across ages (dated by TCRdb to between 2014 and 2017). As for the study more broadly: In model experiments, template switching captured about one uniquely barcoded TCR beta cDNA molecule for every two T cells. The study measured age-related changes in TCR beta repertoire diversity using deep sequencing normalized with unique cDNA molecular identifiers. Donors were grouped into four age groups: young (average approximately 16 years), middle-aged (over 35), aged (about 60) and long-lived (about 82). To avoid experimental bias, donors of different ages were distributed randomly across sequencing lanes. Using the same blood draw, the study looked at two additional independent replicas of 1 million unique cDNA reads for two donors, one aged 18 to 30 and the other aged 80 or older.

Libraries were made using 5' RACE. Sequencing took place on an Illumina HiSeq 2500. A second 7 to 11 cycle PCR used a sample-barcoded 5' primer and a J-beta primer mix. Each TCR beta cDNA molecule received a unique molecular identifier from a template-switch 5' adaptor carrying 12 random nucleotides. Each sample yielded at least 2.5 million CDR3-containing paired-end reads. The Mint cDNA synthesis kit, primed by a TRBC-specific oligonucleotide, was used to synthesize first-strand cDNA from all RNA. Following uracil-DNA glycosylase treatment, a first 18-cycle PCR with universal primers M1SS and BC2_uni_R was performed on all cDNA. From the authors' description of their analysis: Normalization of each sample was performed by random selection of 1 million high-quality reads, each carrying a distinct molecular identifier. Instead of being binned into consensus sequences, reads that shared molecular identifiers were thrown out. MiTCR, with a Q25 quality threshold and the strictest error-elimination algorithm, was used for CDR3 identification, clonotype clustering and error correction. A nonparametric unseen species model with Euler transformation was used to estimate lower-bound total TCR beta diversity. The public sequencing data were trimmed at Q25 with fastp and processed into clonotypes with MiXCR by TCRdb, which kept only in-frame beta chains. Each entry is one CDR3 protein sequence, shown with its most common DNA and genes. The V and J calls follow TCRdb's processing rather than the paper's. This sample comprises about 1.5 million distinct CDR3 sequences, 42% of them detected only once. The top ten clonotypes cover 6.5% to 10% of the sample.

What the authors observed across the whole study: Since profiling was done on bulk unsorted PBMCs, naive and antigen-experienced compartments could not be conclusively compared. As age increased, observed TCR beta diversity per million T cells dropped in a roughly linear way, and a significant reduction was already evident by age about 40. The CMV infection status of donors was not known, potentially confounding age-related changes in expanded clonotypes. Estimates of total diversity based on one million sequenced T cells were regarded as lower bounds and as underestimates. The long-lived group showed more naive CD4+ T cells, fewer expanded clones and increased TCR diversity than the aged group, suggesting age selection. Observed TCR beta diversity correlated strongly with the percentage of naive T cells measured by flow cytometry.

Sequencing was carried out using blood. The sequence was collected from a woman between 18 and 29 years old in good health. The chain joins TRBV6-6 to TRBJ1-5; the D region possibly corresponds to TRBD1 (5 bases align). For the CDR3, the sequence is CASSYSGQGWGGQPQHF. The nucleotides are TGTGCCAGCAGTTACTCGGGGCAGGGATGGGGCGGTCAGCCCCAGCATTTT.